These T cell receptor beta chains were read from a single sample in a study of shared clonotypes between healthy human individuals. Here immunoSEQ multiplex PCR was the method, and the copy in TCRdb shows in-frame clones only, minus some. The data contain under 700,000 clones, approximately 95% of them seen just once; the ten biggest clones take up approximately 0.11%. Material: naive CD8+ T cells sorted from blood. The receptors were sampled from a woman aged 25 to 39 in good health. Each CDR3 is given without its conserved first and last residue.

TRBJ2-7 | TRBV15 | ATSKGWGQGYEQY
TRBJ1-1 | TRBV13 | ASSFFGKEAF
TRBJ2-7 | TRBV28 | ASSTWSGIINEQY
TRBJ2-7 | TRBV7-8 | ASSSSTGAEEQY
TRBJ2-7 | TRBV6-6 | ASSYSSGSFYEQY
TRBJ2-7 | TRBV11-2 | ASSSTPSVGGEQY
TRBJ2-1 | TRBV7-8 | ASSQIFGGLAGGNEQF
TRBJ1-3 | TRBV29-1 | SVGGTAASGNTIY
TRBJ2-1 | TRBV9 | ASSVEGQASPADEQF
TRBJ2-7 | TRBV6-5 | ASSLGLAINEQY
TRBJ2-1 | TRBV7-9 | ATPPRGGAYNEQF
TRBJ2-2 | TRBV5-1 | ASRTGTAASGELF
. | TRBV29-1 | SVETSGGSYEQY
TRBJ1-1 | TRBV11-2 | ASSFPGQEAEAF
TRBJ2-7 | TRBV10-2 | ASSPPPDYSYEQY
TRBJ1-3 | TRBV4-1 | ASSRGDGRSGNTIY
TRBJ1-4 | TRBV27 | ASSSGGPLGEKLF
TRBJ2-7 | TRBV28 | ASSLLQYEQY
TRBJ2-1 | TRBV7-9 | ASSSTDPGSSYNEQF
TRBJ2-1 | TRBV28 | ASRGLADYNEQF
. | TRBV30 | AWSVGGFAYEQY
TRBJ2-7 | TRBV5-1 | ASSEPLTGSYEQY